This section outlines one TCR beta chain sequence together with its context. The data are from a study of shared clonotypes between healthy human individuals. V lost 2 bases to trimming and J lost 5 bases; unmatched junction nucleotides: 13. The CDR3 has 17 residues. Germline CDR1 SGDLS, CDR2 YYNGEE. Measured with immunoSEQ multiplex PCR; TCRdb has only the in-frame clones, and not every one. The repertoire holds over a million clones, with more than 95% as singletons. The rearrangement links TRBV9 to TRBJ2-1; TRBD1 aligns across 7 bases. Sequenced material: naive CD4+ T cells sorted from blood. Described subset: CD45RA+ positively selected. This TCR was sampled from a man aged 30 to 45 in good health. The CDR3 protein is CASSVSGSYRGNNEQFF. The CDR3 DNA reads as TGTGCCAGCAGCGTTTCTGGATCTTACAGGGGAAACAATGAGCAGTTCTTC.